This T cell receptor (beta chain) came from a study of Ad26.COV2.S vaccination and SARS-CoV-2 variants. Study summary: Administration of Ad26.COV2.S was intramuscular, either once or twice 56 days apart.

General study results and limits: The breadth of spike-specific CD8+ and CD4+ T cell responses after vaccination was reportedly substantial. Estimates derived from TCR breadth and depth analyses may have underestimated total T cell responses.

Germline assignment: CDR1 SGHKS and CDR2 YYEKEE (reference sequence). Deletions cut 3 bases from V and 0 bases from J, with 6 bases between. The CDR3 has 14 amino acids. A word on this clone: Its cognate antigen is unknown.

Sequencing used immunoSEQ multiplex PCR; TCRdb keeps in-frame clones, though not all of them. Altogether fewer than 900,000 clones are present, 80% to 90% being singletons, with the ten largest covering approximately 1.5%. Treatment defined: some 20 received Ad26.COV2.S at low or high dose, single or two shots; roughly five received placebo; per-sample allocation not given. Collection of the samples took place on day 63 after the first injection of vaccine or placebo. Aged 18-55 years, donor was enrolled in Boston in about 2020. The chain has TRBV5-5 and TRBJ1-4; no clear D gene. This specimen was peripheral blood, taken in a trial of Ad26.COV2.S vaccine versus placebo. The origin of this receptor is a person aged 18-65 years who received the Ad26.COV2.S COVID-19 vaccine or a placebo. The CDR3: CASSSLATNEKLFF. The DNA of the CDR3 is TGTGCCAGCAGCTCTCTTGCAACTAATGAAAAACTGTTTTTT.